This TCR beta chain emerged from a study of shared clonotypes between healthy human individuals. This CDR3 is 13 amino acids long. The V end was cut by 7 bases, the J end by 0 bases, with 9 bases between. Germline V lookup: CDR1 WNHNN, CDR2 SYGVQD (reference sequence). Profiling relied on immunoSEQ multiplex PCR, and the TCRdb table lists in-frame clones only, not all of them. The repertoire holds millions of clones, around 90% seen once, with 0.13% to 0.15% in the top ten. Input material: naive CD4+ T cells sorted from blood. Subset here: CD45RA+ positively selected. The chain joins TRBV10-1 to TRBJ1-1; TRBD1 might be the D (5 bases). The TCR sequence derives from a man between 18 and 35 years old in good health. The CDR3 nucleotides are TGCGCCAGCACAGGGAACATGAACACTGAAGCTTTCTTT. Amino acid sequence: CASTGNMNTEAFF.